This note documents a single T cell receptor (beta chain) sequence. This sample was included in a study of blood T cell repertoires in COVID-19. Those enrolled, adults aged roughly 18 to 100 years, came from about two dozen US areas. Two consecutive negative NP/OP PCR tests, clearance, or resolved symptoms defined Cohort 3 recovery. Clones were read by immunoSEQ multiplex PCR, and TCRdb kept only the in-frame ones, dropping some. The profile shows 230,000 or so clones, about 80% of them singletons. The material sequenced was PBMCs or T cells enriched from blood (not recorded which). This receptor was identified in a man between 50 and 59 years old who had recovered from COVID-19.

The CDR3 sequence: CASSNLTGYSNQPQHF. CDR3 sequence (DNA): TGTGCCAGCAGCAACCTGACAGGCTATAGCAATCAGCCCCAGCATTTT. The chain is built from TRBV21-1 and TRBJ1-5; TRBD1 was called by the table and not checked on the DNA. TRBV21-1 is reported as a pseudogene. This CDR3 is built from 16 residues.